The rows below give T cell receptor beta chains drawn from one sample of a study of CD8 T cells in Susac syndrome. TCRdb recomputed calls from the immunoSEQ multiplex PCR reads with MiXCR, one row per CDR3 protein. The repertoire holds about 140,000 distinct CDR3 sequences, with almost 96% as singletons. Sequences were obtained from CD4+ T cells from PBMCs. The receptors originated from a human donor with Susac syndrome. CDR3s include the opening cysteine and the closing phenylalanine or tryptophan. D genes are given only for firm matches. Not every row has a clone size; where given, it reads once, few, many or a size class.

once	TRBD1	TRBV18	15	TRBJ2-7	CASSTRTGSHYEQYF	TGTGCCAGCTCAACACGGACAGGGTCCCACTACGAGCAGTACTTC
NA	NA	TRBV20-1	14	TRBJ2-3	CSARDLVGKDTQYF	TGCAGTGCTAGAGATCTAGTCGGGAAAGATACGCAGTATTTT
NA	TRBD2	TRBV28	17	TRBJ2-1	CASSSPGTSGRRHEQFF	TGTGCCAGCAGTTCCCCTGGGACTAGCGGGAGAAGGCATGAGCAGTTCTTC
once	TRBD2	TRBV28	14	TRBJ2-1	CASSPAAKREALIF	TGTGCCAGCAGTCCGGCGGCGAAGCGGGAGGCTCTAATCTTC
NA	NA	TRBV18	12	TRBJ2-3	CASSPVADTQYF	TGTGCCAGCTCACCAGTTGCAGATACGCAGTATTTT
NA	NA	TRBV20-1	13	TRBJ1-2	CSARDISQRGYTF	TGCAGTGCTAGAGATATTTCGCAAAGAGGCTACACCTTC
once	NA	TRBV12-3/TRBV12-4	15	TRBJ2-6	CASSPKGKGANVLTF	TGTGCCAGCAGCCCCAAGGGGAAAGGGGCCAACGTCCTGACTTTC
NA	NA	TRBV6-2/TRBV6-3	16	TRBJ2-7	CASRPRGTPTHYEQYF	TGTGCCAGCAGGCCGCGAGGGACACCCACCCACTACGAGCAGTACTTC
NA	NA	TRBV3-1	15	TRBJ1-6	CASSQPGQVNSPLHF	TGTGCCAGCAGCCAACCTGGGCAAGTTAATTCACCCCTCCACTTT
NA	TRBD1	TRBV4-1	16	TRBJ1-2	CASSQPGTGYGGGYTF	TGCGCCAGCAGCCAGCCCGGGACAGGGTACGGGGGTGGCTACACCTTC
NA	NA	TRBV25-1	17	TRBJ2-1	CASSETRPLSSYNEQFF	TGTGCCAGCAGTGAAACCCGGCCCCTGAGCTCCTACAATGAGCAGTTCTTC
NA	TRBD1	TRBV7-8	19	TRBJ1-6	CASSKSNTGGQGSNSPLHF	TGTGCCAGCAGCAAGAGTAACACAGGGGGCCAAGGGTCTAATTCACCCCTCCACTTT
once	NA	TRBV15	17	TRBJ2-1	CATSTPTGSHTYNEQFF	TGTGCCACCAGCACTCCTACGGGGTCCCACACCTACAATGAGCAGTTCTTC
NA	TRBD1	TRBV6-6	15	TRBJ2-7	CASRGQGPSSYEQYF	TGTGCCAGCAGGGGACAGGGGCCAAGCTCCTACGAGCAGTACTTC
NA	NA	TRBV29-1	11	TRBJ2-1	CSVERVGEQFF	TGCAGCGTTGAAAGGGTTGGTGAGCAGTTCTTC
NA	NA	TRBV21-1	14	TRBJ2-5	CASSKALEGETQYF	TGTGCCAGCAGCAAAGCGCTGGAAGGAGAGACCCAGTACTTC
NA	TRBD2	TRBV20-1	15	TRBJ2-1	CSAGPRRGGYNEQFF	TGCAGTGCAGGGCCTCGGCGGGGGGGATACAATGAGCAGTTCTTC
once	NA	TRBV5-6	15	TRBJ1-5	CASSRTDRLEQPQHF	TGTGCCAGCAGCCGTACCGACAGGCTTGAACAGCCCCAGCATTTT
NA	NA	TRBV18	13	TRBJ2-5	CASSPSGSETQYF	TGTGCCAGCTCACCGTCGGGATCGGAGACCCAGTACTTC
NA	NA	TRBV4-1	16	TRBJ2-2	CASSHWDWRNTGELFF	TGCGCCAGCAGCCATTGGGACTGGAGGAACACCGGGGAGCTGTTTTTT
NA	NA	TRBV29-1	11	TRBJ2-3	CSVGEVDTQYF	TGCAGCGTTGGGGAGGTGGATACGCAGTATTTT
NA	TRBD1	TRBV28	15	TRBJ2-5	CASSLWDRDQETQYF	TGTGCCAGCAGTTTATGGGACAGGGACCAAGAGACCCAGTACTTC
NA	TRBD2	TRBV13	18	TRBJ2-3	CASSSSSRLAGGTDTQYF	TGTGCCAGCAGCTCCTCCTCCCGTTTAGCGGGGGGTACAGATACGCAGTATTTT
once	NA	TRBV29-1	15	TRBJ1-4	CSVEGVGTTNEKLFF	TGCAGCGTTGAAGGAGTCGGGACAACTAATGAAAAACTGTTTTTT
once	NA	TRBV29-1	14	TRBJ2-1	CSVLRRGRFNEQFF	TGCAGCGTTCTTAGACGGGGGAGGTTCAATGAGCAGTTCTTC
NA	NA	TRBV20-1	11	TRBJ1-2	CSADQLYGYTF	TGCAGTGCTGACCAGCTATATGGCTACACCTTC
NA	NA	TRBV24-1	15	TRBJ2-1	CATSDPRRQSHEQFF	TGTGCCACCAGTGATCCCCGACGTCAGTCGCATGAGCAGTTCTTC
NA	NA	TRBV6-2/TRBV6-3	12	TRBJ2-7	CASSRLGLEQYF	TGTGCCAGCAGTCGACTCGGGTTAGAGCAGTACTTC
NA	TRBD1	TRBV7-8	14	TRBJ2-7	CASRPGQGGYEQYF	TGTGCCAGCAGACCCGGACAGGGAGGCTACGAGCAGTACTTC
once	NA	TRBV18	14	TRBJ1-4	CASSPPGVNEKLFF	TGTGCCAGCTCACCACCAGGGGTGAACGAAAAACTGTTTTTT
NA	NA	TRBV5-4	13	TRBJ1-1	CASRPQVNTEAFF	TGTGCCAGCAGACCTCAGGTAAACACTGAAGCTTTCTTT
NA	NA	TRBV25-1	11	TRBJ1-2	CASSHQGGYTF	TGTGCCAGCAGTCACCAAGGGGGCTACACCTTC
few	NA	TRBV12-3/TRBV12-4	13	TRBJ1-2	CASSPRAIYGYTF	TGTGCCAGCTCGCCGCGGGCGATCTATGGCTACACCTTC
NA	NA	TRBV7-9	13	TRBJ1-5	CASSTNEDQPQHF	TGTGCCAGCAGTACCAATGAGGATCAGCCCCAGCATTTT
NA	TRBD1	TRBV3-1	14	TRBJ1-2	CASSQGTGGYGYTF	TGTGCCAGCAGCCAAGGAACAGGGGGGTATGGCTACACCTTC